The 28 T cell receptor beta chains below all came from one sample that was sequenced in a study of blood T cell repertoires in COVID-19. Generated by immunoSEQ multiplex PCR, the TCRdb table keeps only in-frame clones and is missing some. This sample yields 35,000 to 45,000 clones, of which more than 90% are seen a single time; about 5.5% belongs to the top ten. The specimen sequenced was peripheral blood. The receptors were sampled from a woman of 80 years or more with acute or convalescent COVID-19.

This chain links TRBV5-5 with TRBJ2-5, with TRBD2 matching 7 bases. The germline V gene encodes CDR1 SGHKS and CDR2 YYEKEE (reference sequence). V shed 0 bases and J 5 bases; nucleotides not matched to a gene: 4. This CDR3 is built from 14 residues. The CDR3 sequence: CASSLDTSVETQYF. The CDR3 DNA follows: TGTGCCAGCAGCTTGGATACTAGCGTGGAGACCCAGTACTTC.

This chain joins TRBV2 and TRBJ1-5; D is perhaps TRBD1 (6 bases). From germline, CDR1 is SNHLY and CDR2 FYNNEI. V was pared by 5 bases and J by 5 bases, with 13 bases between. The CDR3 covers 14 residues. The CDR3, as DNA: TGTGCCAGCAGTTTGGACAGCTCCTATCAGCCCCAGCATTTT. It yields the protein CASSLDSSYQPQHF.

The sample holds a few counts of this clone. The V gene is TRBV7-8, the J gene TRBJ2-2, with D uncertain. CDR1 is SGHVS, CDR2 FQNEAQ, per germline. V was trimmed by 6 bases and J by 5 bases, leaving 10 bases between them. CDR3 length: 13 amino acids. CDR3 region: CASRGVVTGELFF. In DNA, the CDR3 is TGTGCCAGCAGAGGAGTAGTTACCGGGGAGCTGTTTTTT.

The chain couples TRBV6-5 to TRBJ1-3; TRBD1 matches 8 bases. Per germline, CDR1 MNHEY and CDR2 SVGAGI. The CDR3 contains 15 residues. J lost 3 bases, V lost 4 bases, and 5 bases had no gene match. Written as DNA, the CDR3 is TGTGCCAGCAGTTGGGACAGGACGCTTGGAAACACCATATATTTT. Translating it yields CASSWDRTLGNTIYF.

The chain is built from TRBV6-4 and TRBJ1-2; TRBD1 matches at 9 bases. V shed 6 bases, J shed 4 bases, and the junction held 9 bases outside the gene matches. Germline CDR1 and CDR2: MRHNA and SNTAGT. The CDR3 extends over 15 amino acids. The CDR3 sequence is CASSPVTGGVYGYTF. The CDR3 coding sequence is TGTGCCAGCAGCCCCGTAACAGGGGGCGTCTATGGCTACACCTTC.

V is TRBV6-5 and J is TRBJ1-3; D perhaps matches TRBD1 (5 bases). The CDR3 loop spans 16 amino acids. Deletions cut 2 bases from V and 4 bases from J, with 15 bases between. CDR1 is MNHEY and CDR2 is SVGAGI in the germline V gene. CDR3 residues: CASSYNGHQHGNTIYF. The CDR3, as DNA: TGTGCCAGCAGTTACAATGGACATCAGCACGGAAACACCATATATTTT.

This clone was observed a handful of times. CDR3 DNA sequence: TGCGCCAGCAGCTTATCCGGGAACTACGAGCAGTACTTC. It specifies CASSLSGNYEQYF. The genes are TRBV5-1 and TRBJ2-7; D is possibly TRBD2 (5 bases). CDR1 is SGHRS and CDR2 is YFSETQ in the germline V gene. With 2 bases removed from V and 3 bases from J, the gap between germline ends came to 9 bases. The CDR3 is made up of 13 amino acids.

The rearrangement joins TRBV5-4 to TRBJ2-1; weak D call: TRBD1 (6 bases). Germline loops: CDR1 SGHNT, CDR2 YYREEE (reference sequence). This CDR3 comprises 15 residues. The V gene lost 4 bases and the J gene lost 7 bases, with 18 bases spanning the gap. CDR3 sequence reads: CASSLPGTTINEQFF. For the CDR3, the DNA is TGTGCCAGCAGCCTGCCCGGGACAACTATAAATGAGCAGTTCTTC.

The chain carries TRBV20-1 and TRBJ1-3, with 11 nucleotides matching TRBD1. The CDR3 runs to 18 residues. The germline CDR1 and CDR2 sequences are DFQATT and SNEGSKA (reference sequence). The V gene end was trimmed by 3 bases and the J gene end by 1 base; junction bases not matched to a gene: 11. The CDR3 nucleotides are TGCAGTGCTAGTGGTGGGCGGGGACAGGGGGGTTCTGGAAACACCATATATTTT. Amino acids: CSASGGRGQGGSGNTIYF.

V gene TRBV6-5 combines with J gene TRBJ1-1; TRBD1 matches at 12 bases. Germline V gene sequence: CDR1 MNHEY, CDR2 SVGAGI. There are 16 residues in the CDR3. V gave up 2 bases and J gave up 5 bases; unmatched junction bases: 6. The DNA for the CDR3 is TGTGCCAGCAGTTACACGGGACAGGGGGCAAAGACTGAAGCTTTCTTT. Its protein is CASSYTGQGAKTEAFF.

The V gene is TRBV5-1, the J gene TRBJ1-1, with TRBD1 identical over 7 bases. From germline, CDR1 is SGHRS and CDR2 YFSETQ. J gave up 0 bases and V 4 bases, and 6 bases lay outside the gene matches. The CDR3 is 15 residues long. DNA for the CDR3: TGCGCCAGCAGCCCGGGACAGCTTGTGAACACTGAAGCTTTCTTT. Residues: CASSPGQLVNTEAFF.

The chain recombines TRBV27 with TRBJ2-5; D gene uncertain. The V gene's germline CDR1 is MNHEY and CDR2 SMNVEV (reference sequence). The CDR3 covers 12 residues. Between the trimmed V and J ends, which lost 7 bases and 6 bases, there was a span of 12 bases. DNA of the CDR3: TGTGCCAGCACTAACAGCCACAAGACCCAGTACTTC. Translation: CASTNSHKTQYF.

This rearrangement joins TRBV6-4 to TRBJ1-3; a possible D gene is TRBD1 (5 bases). V was pared by 7 bases and J by 4 bases, with 17 bases between. CDR3 length: 15 amino acids. The germline CDR1 and CDR2 sequences are MRHNA and SNTAGT. The CDR3: CASTRQGVGGNTIYF. The CDR3 DNA is TGTGCCAGCACTCGACAAGGGGTAGGCGGAAACACCATATATTTT.

The chain has TRBV6-6 and TRBJ1-1; TRBD1 might be the D (6 bases). V dropped 6 bases and J dropped 0 bases, with 11 bases sitting between them. Germline lookup yields CDR1 MNHNY and CDR2 SVGAGI (reference sequence). CDR3 size: 14 residues. The chain's CDR3 is CASSRDTMNTEAFF. The CDR3 region has the DNA TGTGCCAGCAGCCGGGACACCATGAACACTGAAGCTTTCTTT.

The J gene is TRBJ1-4, the V gene TRBV12-5; tentative D call: TRBD1 (6 bases). Germline-derived CDR1 and CDR2 are LGHNT and FRNRAP. The CDR3 has 12 residues. The V gene lost 6 bases and the J gene lost 10 bases, with 12 bases spanning the gap. The CDR3 sequence: CASGQGGGKLFF. The CDR3 DNA follows: TGTGCTAGTGGACAAGGGGGGGGAAAACTGTTTTTT.

V gene TRBV5-1 combines with J gene TRBJ2-7; 11 bases line up with TRBD2. In germline, CDR1 is SGHRS, CDR2 YFSETQ. This CDR3 region has 16 residues. J gave up 5 bases and V 1 base, and 8 bases lay outside the gene matches. CDR3 amino acids: CASSLLTSGGLNEQYF. CDR3 coding DNA: TGCGCCAGCAGCTTGTTAACTAGCGGGGGTCTGAACGAGCAGTACTTC.

The chain couples TRBV6-5 to TRBJ2-7; possible D gene TRBD2, 6 bases. V dropped 5 bases and J dropped 7 bases, with 18 bases sitting between them. The CDR3 runs to 14 residues. Per the germline V gene, CDR1 is MNHEY and CDR2 is SVGAGI. The CDR3 region is CASSQGPGRGEQYF. Written as DNA, the CDR3 is TGTGCCAGCAGTCAGGGACCGGGACGGGGGGAGCAGTACTTC.

The chain combines TRBV6-5 with TRBJ2-7; 9 positions match TRBD1. The CDR3 is 13 residues long. Per germline, CDR1 MNHEY and CDR2 SVGAGI. The V and J ends lost 5 bases and 9 bases, in that order; junction bases with no gene match: 8. CDR3 nucleotide sequence: TGTGCCAGCAGTCACCGACAGGGGGTGGGGCAGTACTTC. It codes for CASSHRQGVGQYF.

This clone was counted once. The V call is TRBV7-2, the J call TRBJ2-7, with D possibly matching TRBD1 (6 bases). The CDR3 is made up of 15 amino acids. Looked up from germline, CDR1 is SGHTA and CDR2 is FQGNSA. The germline V and J ends were trimmed by 1 base and 5 bases, with 15 bases remaining between them. This CDR3 is CASSLEGTIGHEQYF. The CDR3, as DNA: TGTGCCAGCAGCTTAGAAGGGACAATCGGCCACGAGCAGTACTTC.

The chain has TRBV5-5 and TRBJ1-2, with TRBD1 identical over 7 bases. The CDR3 consists of 16 residues. The junction had 8 bases not matched to a gene; V was cut back by 3 bases and J by 0 bases. Germline CDR1 reads SGHKS; CDR2 reads YYEKEE (reference sequence). The CDR3 is CASSSLLQGSNYGYTF. For the CDR3, the DNA is TGTGCCAGCAGCTCTTTATTACAGGGGTCTAACTATGGCTACACCTTC.

To note about this clone: Germline is not matched at one junction end, which may reflect a read error. This sequence joins TRBV12-5 and TRBJ1-4; perhaps TRBD1 as D (5 bases). The CDR3 sequence is 13 residues long. The germline gives CDR1 LGHNT, CDR2 FRNRAP. This chain's CDR3 is CASGLADQGTRIF. The CDR3 region has the DNA TGTGCTAGTGGTTTGGCGGATCAGGGAACCAGAATTTTT.

The chain carries TRBV3-1 (or the pseudogene TRBV3-2) and TRBJ2-1; 10 bases are a match to TRBD2. The V and J ends lost 0 bases and 6 bases, in that order; junction bases with no gene match: 11. The CDR3 totals 18 residues. Germline CDR1 and CDR2: LGHDT and YNNKEL (reference sequence). In nucleotides, the CDR3 is TGTGCCAGCAGCCAAGATACAAGCGGGGGGGCCCCGGTCAATGAGCAGTTCTTC. It encodes CASSQDTSGGAPVNEQFF.

This clone appeared once. The rearrangement joins TRBV19 to TRBJ2-6; D perhaps matches TRBD1 (5 bases). CDR3 length: 14 residues. CDR1 is LNHDA, CDR2 SQIVND, per germline (reference sequence). V lost 5 bases to trimming and J lost 4 bases, with 9 bases between them. Written as DNA, the CDR3 is TGTGCCAGTAGTTTAGGGGCCGGGGCCAACGTCCTGACTTTC. Protein sequence: CASSLGAGANVLTF.

This chain uses TRBV9 with TRBJ2-3, with TRBD2 identical over 7 bases. The ends lost 5 bases at V and 2 bases at J; junction bases unmatched: 11. Germline V lookup: CDR1 SGDLS, CDR2 YYNGEE. CDR3 length equals 16 residues. Written as DNA, the CDR3 is TGTGCCAGCAGTACTGGGGGGAGCGGGGCCACAGATACGCAGTATTTT. It yields the protein CASSTGGSGATDTQYF.

This chain's CDR3 is CASSQDGTRSGNTIYF. For the CDR3, the DNA is TGTGCCAGCAGCCAAGATGGGACTCGCTCTGGAAACACCATATATTTT. The V gene is TRBV3-1 (or the pseudogene TRBV3-2), the J gene TRBJ1-3, with TRBD1 as a possible D gene (5 bases). Per germline, CDR1 LGHDT and CDR2 YNNKEL (reference sequence). Trimming stripped 0 bases from V and 0 bases from J, with 9 bases between. This CDR3 spans 16 amino acids.

V gene TRBV19 combines with J gene TRBJ2-3, with D unclear. Germline V gene data show CDR1 as LNHDA and CDR2 as SQIVND (reference sequence). V was clipped by 4 bases and J by 2 bases, with 16 bases between them. The CDR3 covers 16 residues. The CDR3 loop reads CASSSGRIRFTDTQYF. The CDR3 DNA is TGTGCCAGTAGTAGCGGCCGAATCCGGTTCACAGATACGCAGTATTTT.

The sample holds a few counts of this clone. This rearrangement joins TRBV28 to TRBJ1-2; D remains ambiguous. V lost 0 bases and J lost 5, with 10 bases in between. This CDR3 has 14 amino acids. Germline-derived CDR1 and CDR2 are MDHEN and SYDVKM. The CDR3 region is CASSLWRVGYGYTF. CDR3 DNA sequence: TGTGCCAGCAGTTTATGGAGGGTCGGGTATGGCTACACCTTC.

This chain links TRBV7-2 with TRBJ1-1; D unresolved. The germline V and J ends were trimmed by 1 base and 5 bases, with 14 bases remaining between them. Germline V gene data show CDR1 as SGHTA and CDR2 as FQGNSA. This CDR3 comprises 15 residues. The chain's CDR3 is CASSLVRGGLTEAFF. The DNA for the CDR3 is TGTGCCAGCAGCTTAGTTCGCGGAGGGTTAACTGAAGCTTTCTTT.